This TCR beta chain appears in the sequencing data of a study of blood T cells in healthy people across ages. This CDR3 has 13 residues. V lost 5 bases, J lost 5 bases, and 12 bases lay in between. The germline gives CDR1 MNHEY, CDR2 SVGAGI. There are a few counts of this clonotype. The second PCR ran about 6 to 12 cycles with a sample-barcoded 5' primer and J-beta primers. TCRdb fed the 5' RACE reads into MiXCR, producing one record per CDR3 protein. This table holds 1.6 million or so distinct CDR3 sequences, 30% to 40% found once. This TCR was recovered from a woman in her 30s in good health. This sequence joins TRBV6-5 and TRBJ1-1; D is unresolved. The sample was blood. The CDR3 region has the DNA TGTGCCAGCAGTCGGCCCGCTGGTACTGAAGCTTTCTTT. This sequence encodes CASSRPAGTEAFF.